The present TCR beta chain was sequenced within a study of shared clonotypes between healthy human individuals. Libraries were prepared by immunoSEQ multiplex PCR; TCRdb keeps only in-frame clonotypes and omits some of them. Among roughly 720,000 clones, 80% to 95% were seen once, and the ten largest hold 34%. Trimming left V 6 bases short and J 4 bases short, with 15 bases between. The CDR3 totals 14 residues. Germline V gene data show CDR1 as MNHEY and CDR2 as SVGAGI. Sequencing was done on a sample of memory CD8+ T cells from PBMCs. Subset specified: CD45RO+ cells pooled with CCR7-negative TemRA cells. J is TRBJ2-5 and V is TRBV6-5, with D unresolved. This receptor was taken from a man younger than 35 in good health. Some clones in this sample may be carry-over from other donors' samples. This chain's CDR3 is CASRAAYLPETQYF. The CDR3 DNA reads TGTGCCAGCAGGGCTGCCTACCTCCCAGAGACCCAGTACTTC.